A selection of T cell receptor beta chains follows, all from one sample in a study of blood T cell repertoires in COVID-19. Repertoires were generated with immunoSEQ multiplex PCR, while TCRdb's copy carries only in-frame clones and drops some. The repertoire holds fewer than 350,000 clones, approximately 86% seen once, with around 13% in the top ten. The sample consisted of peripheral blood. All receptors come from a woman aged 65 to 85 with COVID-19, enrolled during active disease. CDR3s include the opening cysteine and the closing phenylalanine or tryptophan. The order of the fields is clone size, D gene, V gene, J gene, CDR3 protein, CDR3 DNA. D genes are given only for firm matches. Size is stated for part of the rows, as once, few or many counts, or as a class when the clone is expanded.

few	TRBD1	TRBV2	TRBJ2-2	CASSDPDRDGTGELFF	TGTGCCAGCAGTGACCCGGACAGGGACGGCACCGGGGAGCTGTTTTTT
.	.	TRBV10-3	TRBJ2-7	CAISEVGHYEQYF	TGTGCCATCAGTGAGGTGGGCCACTACGAGCAGTACTTC
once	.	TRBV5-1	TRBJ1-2	CASSLDGTIDYTF	TGCGCCAGCAGCTTGGATGGGACAATCGACTACACCTTC
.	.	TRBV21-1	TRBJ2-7	CASSKRGQSSYEQYF	TGTGCCAGCAGCAAGAGGGGACAGAGCTCCTACGAGCAGTACTTC
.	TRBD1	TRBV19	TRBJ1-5	CASSRGTGWLPQHF	TGTGCCAGTAGTAGGGGGACAGGGTGGTTGCCCCAGCATTTT
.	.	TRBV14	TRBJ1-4	CASSHQKGGEGKLFF	TGTGCCAGCAGCCACCAAAAGGGAGGGGAGGGAAAACTGTTTTTT
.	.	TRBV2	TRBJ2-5	CASSELQQETQYF	TGTGCCAGCAGTGAATTGCAGCAAGAGACCCAGTACTTC
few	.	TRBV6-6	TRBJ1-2	CASTRGDSYGYTF	TGTGCCAGCACCCGCGGAGATTCTTATGGCTACACCTTC
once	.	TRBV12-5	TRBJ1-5	CASGLALHGPRCQPQHF	TGTGCTAGTGGTTTGGCTCTCCACGGTCCCCGGTGTCAGCCCCAGCATTTT
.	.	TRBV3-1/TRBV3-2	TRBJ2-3	CASSQASRVAQYF	TGTGCCAGCAGCCAGGCCTCGAGGGTGGCGCAGTATTTT
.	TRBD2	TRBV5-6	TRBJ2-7	CASSSAGGEWEQYF	TGTGCCAGCAGCTCCGCGGGGGGTGAGTGGGAGCAGTACTTC
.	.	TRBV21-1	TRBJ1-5	CASSKEPKGTYSNQPQHF	TGTGCCAGCAGCAAAGAACCCAAGGGGACATATAGCAATCAGCCCCAGCATTTT
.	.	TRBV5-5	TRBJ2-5	CASSLAVQETQYF	TGTGCCAGCAGCTTGGCGGTCCAAGAGACCCAGTACTTC
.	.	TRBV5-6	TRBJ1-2	CASSLDSYGYTF	TGTGCCAGCAGCTTGGATAGTTATGGCTACACCTTC
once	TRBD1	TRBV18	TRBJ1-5	CASSPQGGGSQPQHF	TGTGCCAGCTCACCCCAGGGGGGCGGAAGTCAGCCCCAGCATTTT
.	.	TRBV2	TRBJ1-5	CASNIRNQPQHF	TGTGCCAGCAACATTCGCAATCAGCCCCAGCATTTT
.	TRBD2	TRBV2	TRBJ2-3	CASTLRLAGAYTDTQYF	TGTGCCAGCACCCTCCGACTAGCGGGGGCCTACACAGATACGCAGTATTTT
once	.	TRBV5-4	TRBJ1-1	CATKRVNTEAFF	TGTGCCACCAAGCGGGTGAACACTGAAGCTTTCTTT
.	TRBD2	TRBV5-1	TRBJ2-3	CASSRTSGTDTQYF	TGCGCCAGCAGTCGGACTAGCGGCACAGATACGCAGTATTTT
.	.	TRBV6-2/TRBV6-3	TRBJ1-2	CASSSGASYYGYTF	TGTGCCAGCAGTTCTGGAGCTTCGTACTATGGCTACACCTTC
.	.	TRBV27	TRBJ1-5	CASSLIRDRGQPQHF	TGTGCCAGCAGTTTAATCCGGGATCGGGGTCAGCCCCAGCATTTT
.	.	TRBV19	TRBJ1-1	CAGSQGRGTEAFF	TGTGCCGGGTCTCAGGGGAGGGGCACTGAAGCTTTCTTT
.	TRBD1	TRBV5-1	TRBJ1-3	CASSLGPGTGISGNTIYF	TGCGCCAGCAGCTTAGGACCCGGGACAGGGATCTCTGGAAACACCATATATTTT
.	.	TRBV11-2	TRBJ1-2	CASRGRNYGYTF	TGTGCCAGCAGGGGGCGCAACTATGGCTACACCTTC
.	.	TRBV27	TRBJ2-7	CASSLIYRVGNEQYF	TGTGCCAGCAGTTTAATTTACAGGGTGGGCAACGAGCAGTACTTC
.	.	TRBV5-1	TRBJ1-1	CASSYRDPLNTEAFF	TGCGCCAGCAGCTACAGGGACCCCCTGAACACTGAAGCTTTCTTT
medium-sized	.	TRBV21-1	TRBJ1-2	CASSPRTRINYGYTF	TGTGCCAGCAGCCCCCGGACAAGAATCAACTATGGCTACACCTTC
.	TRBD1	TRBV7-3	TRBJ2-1	CASSLTGQGAIRSYNEQFF	TGTGCCAGCAGCTTAACGGGACAGGGGGCTATTCGCTCCTACAATGAGCAGTTCTTC
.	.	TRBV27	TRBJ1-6	CASSLSMRGGTFSPLHF	TGTGCCAGCAGTTTATCGATGAGGGGGGGGACTTTTTCACCCCTCCACTTT
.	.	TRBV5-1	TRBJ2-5	CASSLELATQYF	TGCGCCAGCAGCTTGGAACTAGCGACCCAGTACTTC
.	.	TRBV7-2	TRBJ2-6	CASSFTGSAGANVLTF	TGTGCCAGCAGCTTCACAGGGAGCGCTGGGGCCAACGTCCTGACTTTC
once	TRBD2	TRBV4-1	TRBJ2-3	CASSQGEAGGITDTQYF	TGCGCCAGCAGCCAAGGGGAAGCGGGGGGGATCACAGATACGCAGTATTTT
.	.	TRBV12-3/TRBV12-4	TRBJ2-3	CASTPGGTQYF	TGTGCCAGCACCCCGGGGGGCACGCAGTATTTT
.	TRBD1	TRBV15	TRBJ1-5	CATSQDRGGNQPQHF	TGTGCCACCAGCCAGGACAGGGGAGGTAATCAGCCCCAGCATTTT
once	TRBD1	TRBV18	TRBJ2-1	CASSPTGQGGNEQFF	TGTGCCAGCTCACCTACGGGACAGGGGGGGAATGAGCAGTTCTTC
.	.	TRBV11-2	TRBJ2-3	CASSPISAGATDTQYF	TGTGCCAGCAGCCCCATCTCCGCAGGGGCAACAGATACGCAGTATTTT
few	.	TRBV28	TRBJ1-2	CASSSSNYGYTF	TGTGCCAGCAGTTCTAGTAACTATGGCTACACCTTC
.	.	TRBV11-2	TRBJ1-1	CASSLSTGSEAFF	TGTGCCAGCAGCTTAAGTACCGGTTCCGAAGCTTTCTTT
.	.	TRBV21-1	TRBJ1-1	CASSKVKGQGMNTEAFF	TGTGCCAGCAGCAAAGTTAAGGGACAGGGGATGAACACTGAAGCTTTCTTT
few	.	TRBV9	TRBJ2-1	CASSVGGATSEQFF	TGTGCCAGCAGCGTAGGGGGCGCGACTTCTGAGCAGTTCTTC